One and the same sample provided the 13 T cell receptor beta chains below, sequenced in a study of T cells after yellow fever vaccination. TCRdb ran MiXCR on the 5' RACE reads and lists one entry per CDR3 protein. The sample lists 200,000 to 250,000 distinct CDR3 sequences, less than 9% occurring once. Specimen: CD4+ T cells sorted from PBMCs, collected 15 days after the yellow fever booster vaccination. These receptors were taken from a young man who received the YFV17D yellow fever vaccine.

The table lists this clonotype with a few counts. This sequence joins TRBV12-3 or TRBV12-4 and TRBJ2-3; TRBD2 agrees at 7 bases. This CDR3 spans 14 amino acids. Unmatched junction bases numbered 6, after V lost 9 bases and J lost 0 bases. The CDR3 sequence is CASRREASTDTQYF. CDR3 DNA: TGTGCCAGTCGTCGGGAGGCAAGCACAGATACGCAGTATTTT.

Here the CDR3 reads CATSVRVGTGELFF. The CDR3 nucleotides read TGTGCCACCAGCGTCAGGGTCGGAACCGGGGAGCTGTTTTTT. The chain is built from TRBV15 and TRBJ2-2; the D gene is possibly TRBD1 (5 bases). Trimming pared 5 bases from V and 5 bases from J, leaving 12 bases between. The CDR3 loop spans 14 amino acids. Looked up from germline, CDR1 is LNHNV and CDR2 is YYDKDF (reference sequence).

This clonotype was counted a few times. CDR3 loop: CASSRDRDSNIQYF. CDR3 coding DNA: TGTGCCAGCAGTAGGGACAGGGATTCAAACATTCAGTACTTC. The rearrangement joins TRBV6-1 to TRBJ2-4, with 9 bases fitting TRBD1. From germline, CDR1 is MNHNS and CDR2 SASEGT. Losses at the gene ends were 5 bases for V and 6 bases for J; bases not matched to a gene: 5. This CDR3 region has 14 residues.

Many counts were recorded for this clonotype. The chain is built from TRBV5-6 and TRBJ2-1, with D tentatively TRBD1 (5 bases). CDR3 length: 15 residues. Trimming removed 0 bases from V and 5 bases from J, with 12 bases in between. Germline V gives CDR1 SGHDT, CDR2 YYEEEE. CDR3 bases: TGTGCCAGCAGCTTGGGTGCAGGGTACCACAATGAGCAGTTCTTC. Its translation: CASSLGAGYHNEQFF. Supplemented by reference TRBV5-6 and TRBJ2-1, the full variable domain reads DAGVTQSPTHLIKTRGQQVTLRCSPKSGHDTVSWYQQALGQGPQFIFQYYEEEERQRGNFPDRFSGHQFPNYSSELNVNALLLGDSALYLCASSLGAGYHNEQFFGPGTRLTVL.

In its sample, this clonotype was seen a few times. Here the CDR3 reads CACHYLGTGGNEQYF. CDR3 sequence (DNA): TGTGCCTGCCACTACTTAGGGACAGGGGGTAACGAGCAGTACTTC. The chain links TRBV30 to TRBJ2-7, with 11 bases matching TRBD1. V gave up 6 bases and J gave up 5 bases; unmatched junction bases: 12. This CDR3 spans 15 amino acids. Per the germline V gene, CDR1 is GTSNPN and CDR2 is SVGIG (reference sequence). Complete variable domain (other parts from reference TRBV30 and TRBJ2-7): SQTIHQWPATLVQPVGSPLSLECTVEGTSNPNLYWYRQAAGRGLQLLFYSVGIGQISSEVPQNLSASRPQDRQFILSSKKLLLSDSGFYLCACHYLGTGGNEQYFGPGTRLTVT.

This clonotype was recorded a few times. Here the CDR3 reads CASSVSQGSGEQYF. Here the CDR3 DNA reads TGTGCCAGCAGCGTATCGCAGGGGTCGGGCGAGCAGTACTTC. The chain couples TRBV9 to TRBJ2-7; D is possibly TRBD1 (6 bases). Per the germline V gene, CDR1 is SGDLS and CDR2 is YYNGEE. The V end was cut by 1 base, the J end by 6 bases, with 14 bases between. The CDR3 sequence is 14 residues long.

The V gene is TRBV20-1, the J gene TRBJ2-7, with D possibly being TRBD1 or TRBD2 (6 bases each). The germline V gene has CDR1 DFQATT and CDR2 SNEGSKA (reference sequence). The CDR3 is 15 residues long. V was trimmed by 3 bases and J by 2 bases, leaving 17 bases between them. For the CDR3, the DNA is TGCAGTGCTAGGCCCCGCGGGACATTGGCCTACGAGCAGTACTTC. As protein: CSARPRGTLAYEQYF.

This sequence joins TRBV4-2 and TRBJ2-1; the D is unclear. In germline, CDR1 is LGHNA, CDR2 YNFKEQ. V was clipped by 10 bases and J by 8 bases, with 12 bases between them. The CDR3 consists of 11 residues. CDR3 protein: CAMGPGHEQFF. In DNA form, the CDR3 reads TGTGCCATGGGCCCCGGGCATGAGCAGTTCTTC.

The chain carries TRBV20-1 and TRBJ2-7; D ambiguous. V was cut by 5 bases and J by 6 bases, with 8 bases left in between. This CDR3 region has 10 residues. In germline, CDR1 is DFQATT, CDR2 SNEGSKA (reference sequence). As DNA, the CDR3 is TGCAGTGCTTGGGGTCTCGAGCAGTACTTC. It codes for CSAWGLEQYF.

This clonotype was detected only a few times. The chain is built from TRBV4-1 and TRBJ2-5; 13 bases line up with TRBD2. There are 17 residues in the CDR3. Germline V gene sequence: CDR1 MGHRA, CDR2 YSYEKL. After removal of 3 bases from V and 4 bases from J, the junction contained 8 bases not matched to a gene. The CDR3 region has the DNA TGCGCCAGCAGCCACGCCGTCGGACTAGCGGGAGCAGAGACCCAGTACTTC. Amino acid sequence: CASSHAVGLAGAETQYF.

J is TRBJ2-1 and V is TRBV20-1, with D unresolved. Germline CDR1 and CDR2: DFQATT and SNEGSKA (reference sequence). The CDR3 sequence is 17 residues long. V lost 0 bases to trimming and J lost 4 bases, with 19 bases between them. The CDR3 here is CSARDIREAVKYNEQFF. The CDR3 DNA is TGCAGTGCTAGAGATATTCGCGAAGCAGTCAAGTACAATGAGCAGTTCTTC.

This clonotype was observed many times. The V call is TRBV5-1, the J call TRBJ2-7, with 7 nucleotides matching TRBD1. CDR1 is SGHRS and CDR2 is YFSETQ in the germline V gene. The CDR3 runs to 14 residues. Trimming removed 0 bases from V and 4 bases from J; junction bases left unmatched: 4. DNA for the CDR3: TGCGCCAGCAGCTTGGGACAGGGCTCGTACGAGCAGTACTTC. It yields the protein CASSLGQGSYEQYF.

The sample holds many counts of this clonotype. CDR3 sequence: CASSLLGGETQYF. The DNA for the CDR3 is TGTGCCAGCAGTTTATTAGGGGGAGAGACCCAGTACTTC. The rearrangement links TRBV28 to TRBJ2-5; possible D gene TRBD1, 6 bases. This CDR3 is built from 13 residues. Germline V lookup: CDR1 MDHEN, CDR2 SYDVKM. The V end lost 1 base, the J end lost 4 bases, and 7 bases lay between the germline ends.